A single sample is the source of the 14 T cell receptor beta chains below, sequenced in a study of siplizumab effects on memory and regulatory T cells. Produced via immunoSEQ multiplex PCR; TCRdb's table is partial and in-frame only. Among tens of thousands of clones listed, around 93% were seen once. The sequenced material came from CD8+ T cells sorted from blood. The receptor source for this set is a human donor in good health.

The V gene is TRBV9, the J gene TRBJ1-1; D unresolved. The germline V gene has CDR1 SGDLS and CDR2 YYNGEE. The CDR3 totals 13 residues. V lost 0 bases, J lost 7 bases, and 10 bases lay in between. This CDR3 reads CASSVEVNDEAFF. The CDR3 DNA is TGTGCCAGCAGCGTAGAGGTAAATGATGAAGCTTTCTTT. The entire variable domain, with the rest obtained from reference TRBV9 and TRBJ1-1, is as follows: DSGVTQTPKHLITATGQRVTLRCSPRSGDLSVYWYQQSLDQGLQFLIQYYNGEERAKGNILERFSAQQFPDLHSELNLSSLELGDSALYFCASSVEVNDEAFFGQGTRLTVV.

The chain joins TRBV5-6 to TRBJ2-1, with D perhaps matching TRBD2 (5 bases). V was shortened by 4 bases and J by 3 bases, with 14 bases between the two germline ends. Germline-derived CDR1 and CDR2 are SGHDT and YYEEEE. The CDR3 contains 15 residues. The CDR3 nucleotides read TGTGCCAGCAGCCAGCCGGGGTATAACTACAATGAGCAGTTCTTC. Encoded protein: CASSQPGYNYNEQFF.

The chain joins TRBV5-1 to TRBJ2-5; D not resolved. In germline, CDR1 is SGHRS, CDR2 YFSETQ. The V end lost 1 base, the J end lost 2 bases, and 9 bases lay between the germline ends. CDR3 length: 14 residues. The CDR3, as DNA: TGCGCCAGCAGCTTGTGGAATATTCAAGAGACCCAGTACTTC. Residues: CASSLWNIQETQYF. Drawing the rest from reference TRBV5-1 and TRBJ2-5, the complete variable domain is KAGVTQTPRYLIKTRGQQVTLSCSPISGHRSVSWYQQTPGQGLQFLFEYFSETQRNKGNFPGRFSGRQFSNSRSEMNVSTLELGDSALYLCASSLWNIQETQYFGPGTRLLVL.

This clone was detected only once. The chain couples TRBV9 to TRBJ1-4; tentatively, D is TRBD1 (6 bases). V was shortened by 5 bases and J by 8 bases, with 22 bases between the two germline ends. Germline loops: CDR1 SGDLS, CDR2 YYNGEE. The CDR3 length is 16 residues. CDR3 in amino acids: CASSGVQGPQMEKLFF. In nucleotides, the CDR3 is TGTGCCAGCAGTGGGGTCCAGGGGCCGCAGATGGAAAAACTGTTTTTT.

The CDR3 DNA follows: TGTGCCAGTAGTAGCATAGTCCAGGGGGCCAACCAAGAGACCCAGTACTTC. Protein: CASSSIVQGANQETQYF. The genes are TRBV19 and TRBJ2-5, with 8 positions matching TRBD1. This CDR3 region has 17 residues. Losses at the gene ends were 4 bases for V and 0 bases for J; bases not matched to a gene: 10. CDR1 is LNHDA and CDR2 is SQIVND in the germline V gene (reference sequence).

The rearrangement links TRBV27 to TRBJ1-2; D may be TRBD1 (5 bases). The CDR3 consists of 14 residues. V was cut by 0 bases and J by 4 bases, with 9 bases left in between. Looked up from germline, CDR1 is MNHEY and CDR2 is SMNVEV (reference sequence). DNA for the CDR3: TGTGCCAGCAGTTTATCGGGCGGGGGCTATGGCTACACCTTC. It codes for CASSLSGGGYGYTF.

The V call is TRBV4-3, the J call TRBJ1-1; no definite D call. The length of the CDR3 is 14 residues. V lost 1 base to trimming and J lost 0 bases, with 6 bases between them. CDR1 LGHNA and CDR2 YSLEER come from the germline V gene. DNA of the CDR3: TGCGCCAGCAGCCAAGTTCCCATGAACACTGAAGCTTTCTTT. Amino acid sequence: CASSQVPMNTEAFF.

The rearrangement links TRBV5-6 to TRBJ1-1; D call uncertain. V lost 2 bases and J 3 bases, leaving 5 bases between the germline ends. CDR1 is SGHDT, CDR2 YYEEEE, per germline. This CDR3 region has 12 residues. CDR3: CASSLMHTEAFF. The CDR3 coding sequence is TGTGCCAGCAGCTTAATGCACACTGAAGCTTTCTTT. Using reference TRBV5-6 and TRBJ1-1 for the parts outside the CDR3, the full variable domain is DAGVTQSPTHLIKTRGQQVTLRCSPKSGHDTVSWYQQALGQGPQFIFQYYEEEERQRGNFPDRFSGHQFPNYSSELNVNALLLGDSALYLCASSLMHTEAFFGQGTRLTVV.

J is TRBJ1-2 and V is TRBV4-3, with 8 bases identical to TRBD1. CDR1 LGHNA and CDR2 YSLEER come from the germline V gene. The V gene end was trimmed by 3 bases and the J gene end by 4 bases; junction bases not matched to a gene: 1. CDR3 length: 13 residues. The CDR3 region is CASSQTGAYGYTF. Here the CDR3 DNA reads TGCGCCAGCAGCCAGACAGGGGCCTATGGCTACACCTTC.

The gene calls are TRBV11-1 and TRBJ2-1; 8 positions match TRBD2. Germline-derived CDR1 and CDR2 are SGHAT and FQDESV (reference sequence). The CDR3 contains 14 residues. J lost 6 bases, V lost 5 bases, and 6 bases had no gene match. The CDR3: CASSPTGGFNEQFF. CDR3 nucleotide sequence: TGTGCCAGCAGCCCGACGGGGGGGTTCAATGAGCAGTTCTTC.

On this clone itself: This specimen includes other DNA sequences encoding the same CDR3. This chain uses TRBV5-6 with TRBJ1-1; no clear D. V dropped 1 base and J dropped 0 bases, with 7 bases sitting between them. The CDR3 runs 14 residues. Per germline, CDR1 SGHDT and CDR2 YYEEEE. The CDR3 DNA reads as TGTGCCAGCAGCTTGCTCCTCGTGAACACTGAAGCTTTCTTT. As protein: CASSLLLVNTEAFF.

The chain's CDR3 is CASSLTTGSTDTQYF. The CDR3, as DNA: TGTGCCAGCAGCCTAACGACAGGGAGCACAGATACGCAGTATTTT. V usage is TRBV7-7 and J usage is TRBJ2-3; 7 bases map to TRBD1. Germline trimming cut 5 bases from V and 0 bases from J; bases unmatched to any gene: 5. The CDR3 consists of 15 residues. Germline CDR1 reads SSHAT; CDR2 reads FNYEAQ (reference sequence).

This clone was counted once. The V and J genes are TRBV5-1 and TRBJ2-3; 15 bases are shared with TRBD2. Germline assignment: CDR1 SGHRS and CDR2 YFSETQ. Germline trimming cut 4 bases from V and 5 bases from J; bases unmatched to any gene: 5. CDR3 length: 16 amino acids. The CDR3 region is CASSAGLAGGQDTQYF. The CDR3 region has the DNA TGCGCCAGCAGCGCGGGACTAGCGGGGGGACAAGATACGCAGTATTTT.

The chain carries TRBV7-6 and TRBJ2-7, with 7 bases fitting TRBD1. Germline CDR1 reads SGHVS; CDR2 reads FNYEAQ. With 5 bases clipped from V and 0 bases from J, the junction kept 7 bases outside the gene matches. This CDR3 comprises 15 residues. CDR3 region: CASSPRDSRSYEQYF. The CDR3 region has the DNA TGTGCCAGCAGCCCCCGGGACAGCCGCTCCTACGAGCAGTACTTC.